This T cell receptor (beta chain) was sequenced during a study of T-cell memory formation after mild COVID-19. Study outcomes and limitations: Contracting CD4+ clones sat mainly in CM and EM; CD8+ in EMRA. Day 37-peaking second-wave clones had unconfirmed SARS-CoV-2 specificity.

About this clonotype: The target antigen is unknown.

MiXCR, run by TCRdb on the 5' RACE reads, gives a single entry per CDR3 protein. The sample includes a few hundred thousand distinct CDR3 sequences, 25% to 30% of them seen just once. The germline CDR1 and CDR2 sequences are SGDLS and YYNGEE. The CDR3 is 16 amino acids. After removal of 4 bases from V and 5 bases from J, the junction contained 8 bases not matched to a gene. The specimen sequenced was PBMCs or a T cell subset sorted from them (not recorded which). The receptor comes from an adult woman who had mild COVID-19 (a few samples of this study predate the infection). Cell type and time point are not known. V is TRBV9 and J is TRBJ2-7; TRBD2 aligns across 14 bases. The chain's CDR3 is CASSPLGLAGGNEQYF. The CDR3 DNA reads TGTGCCAGCAGCCCCCTCGGACTAGCGGGGGGAAACGAGCAGTACTTC.